This entry lists 20 T cell receptor beta chains sequenced from one sample in a study of blood T cell repertoires in COVID-19. Assay used: immunoSEQ multiplex PCR; TCRdb lists only in-frame clones, some missing. The profile shows approximately 170,000 clones, approximately 86% of them singletons. Sequenced: peripheral blood. The receptors were sampled from a woman of 80 years or more with COVID-19, enrolled during active disease.

This clone was recorded only once. This chain links TRBV19 with TRBJ2-7; D perhaps matches TRBD1 (5 bases). The germline V gene encodes CDR1 LNHDA and CDR2 SQIVND (reference sequence). This CDR3 is 13 amino acids long. V lost 3 bases, J lost 2 bases, and 8 bases lay in between. CDR3 nucleotides: TGTGCCAGTAGTATGGGGCCTCCCTACGAGCAGTACTTC. This codes for CASSMGPPYEQYF.

V and J are TRBV5-1 and TRBJ2-2, with 11 bases identical to TRBD2. The germline V gene has CDR1 SGHRS and CDR2 YFSETQ. This CDR3 region has 17 residues. Germline trimming cut 5 bases from V and 5 bases from J; bases unmatched to any gene: 11. The CDR3 sequence is CASRDPGTSGSTGELFF. CDR3 in DNA: TGCGCCAGCAGGGATCCCGGCACTAGCGGGAGTACCGGGGAGCTGTTTTTT.

J is TRBJ1-2 and V is TRBV7-9; tentative D call: TRBD1 (5 bases). CDR3 length equals 16 residues. The V end lost 5 bases, the J end lost 6 bases, and 22 bases lay between the germline ends. Germline V gene data show CDR1 as SEHNR and CDR2 as FQNEAQ (reference sequence). The CDR3 loop reads CASSRGIGVTGDGYTF. Written as DNA, the CDR3 is TGTGCCAGCAGCCGAGGAATTGGGGTCACGGGGGATGGCTACACCTTC.

The rearrangement links TRBV7-2 to TRBJ1-5; D might be TRBD1 (5 bases). V was trimmed by 7 bases and J by 3 bases, leaving 16 bases between them. This CDR3 contains 15 residues. The V gene's germline CDR1 is SGHTA and CDR2 FQGNSA. CDR3 sequence: CASTAEGQLNQPQHF. The CDR3 DNA is TGTGCCAGCACCGCGGAGGGGCAGCTCAATCAGCCCCAGCATTTT.

The chain couples TRBV29-1 to TRBJ2-2; TRBD1 aligns across 8 bases. Germline trimming cut 5 bases from V and 7 bases from J; bases unmatched to any gene: 6. There are 13 residues in the CDR3. The germline V gene has CDR1 SQVTM and CDR2 ANQGSEA. CDR3 sequence reads: CSVIRGLGGELFF. DNA of the CDR3: TGCAGCGTTATCAGGGGGCTAGGCGGGGAGCTGTTTTTT.

CDR3 nucleotides: TGTGCCAGCAGCTTAGGATGGACAGGGAACACCGGGGAGCTGTTTTTT. Protein sequence: CASSLGWTGNTGELFF. The chain joins TRBV7-9 to TRBJ2-2, with 7 bases lining up with TRBD1. Germline CDR1 SEHNR, CDR2 FQNEAQ (reference sequence). The V segment lost 1 base and the J segment 1 base; nucleotides outside the gene matches: 3. This CDR3 comprises 16 residues. Full variable domain (missing parts from reference TRBV7-9 and TRBJ2-2): DTGVSQNPRHKITKRGQNVTFRCDPISEHNRLYWYRQTLGQGPEFLTYFQNEAQLEKSRLLSDRFSAERPKGSFSTLEIQRTEQGDSAMYLCASSLGWTGNTGELFFGEGSRLTVL.

The chain carries TRBV9 and TRBJ2-3; TRBD2 agrees at 8 bases. The CDR3 is 14 residues long. Germline V lookup: CDR1 SGDLS, CDR2 YYNGEE. V was pared by 7 bases and J by 5 bases, with 9 bases of the junction left unmatched. CDR3: CASRAGEVKDTQYF. The CDR3 DNA reads as TGTGCCAGCCGAGCGGGAGAGGTCAAAGATACGCAGTATTTT.

The V and J genes are TRBV28 and TRBJ2-3, with TRBD2 identical over 8 bases. V dropped 2 bases and J dropped 6; count of bases not matched to a gene: 13. The CDR3 has 17 residues. Germline V gene data show CDR1 as MDHEN and CDR2 as SYDVKM. For the CDR3, the DNA is TGTGCCAGCAGTTTAGCCCGCGGAGCGGGAGCTACGGATACGCAGTATTTT. It encodes CASSLARGAGATDTQYF. Combining the CDR3 with reference TRBV28 and TRBJ2-3 gives the whole variable domain DVKVTQSSRYLVKRTGEKVFLECVQDMDHENMFWYRQDPGLGLRLIYFSYDVKMKEKGDIPEGYSVSREKKERFSLILESASTNQTSMYLCASSLARGAGATDTQYFGPGTRLTVL.

The chain is built from TRBV28 and TRBJ2-4, with TRBD1 identical over 12 bases. This CDR3 has 16 amino acids. CDR1 MDHEN and CDR2 SYDVKM come from the germline V gene. The trim removed 2 bases at V and 6 bases at J, leaving 5 bases unmatched. DNA for the CDR3: TGTGCCAGCAGTTTAGAGGGACAGGGGGCAGGAAACATTCAGTACTTC. Protein sequence: CASSLEGQGAGNIQYF.

This chain connects TRBV6-2 or TRBV6-3 to TRBJ1-3; D is undetermined. CDR1 and CDR2 from the germline V gene are MNHEY and SVGEGT. There are 11 residues in the CDR3. V was shortened by 5 bases and J by 9 bases, with 8 bases between the two germline ends. The CDR3 DNA reads as TGTGCCAGCAGTGGTATCGGCACCATATATTTT. It specifies CASSGIGTIYF.

This clone came up a few times. The chain couples TRBV5-1 to TRBJ2-5; TRBD1 matches at 8 bases. This CDR3 has 15 amino acids. In germline, CDR1 is SGHRS, CDR2 YFSETQ. Trimming removed 4 bases from V and 5 bases from J; junction bases left unmatched: 10. The CDR3 DNA sequence: TGCGCCAGCAGCGCAGCGACAGGGGTTTATGAGACCCAGTACTTC. As protein: CASSAATGVYETQYF.

The V gene is TRBV9, the J gene TRBJ2-5; 7 positions match TRBD2. V dropped 1 base and J dropped 1; count of bases not matched to a gene: 4. The V gene's germline CDR1 is SGDLS and CDR2 YYNGEE. The CDR3 sequence is 15 residues long. The CDR3 DNA reads TGTGCCAGCAGCGTACGATCGGGGGGCCAAGAGACCCAGTACTTC. Encoded protein: CASSVRSGGQETQYF.

In this sample, this clone turned up once. The CDR3 spells CASSVATGVGNTIYF. CDR3 coding DNA: TGTGCCAGCAGCGTAGCTACAGGGGTGGGAAACACCATATATTTT. V gene TRBV9 combines with J gene TRBJ1-3; 7 nucleotides align to TRBD1. Looked up from germline, CDR1 is SGDLS and CDR2 is YYNGEE. The CDR3 spans 15 residues. J was trimmed by 4 bases and V by 0 bases; bases with no gene match: 4.

The chain recombines TRBV6-2 or TRBV6-3 with TRBJ1-5; TRBD1 aligns across 8 bases. Trimming removed 0 bases from V and 5 bases from J; junction bases left unmatched: 3. Per the germline V gene, CDR1 is MNHEY and CDR2 is SVGEGT. This CDR3 contains 15 residues. CDR3 residues: CASSYSQGVYQPQHF. CDR3 DNA sequence: TGTGCCAGCAGTTACTCACAGGGGGTGTATCAGCCCCAGCATTTT.

J is TRBJ2-7 and V is TRBV6-5; 7 bases align to TRBD2. The V gene's germline CDR1 is MNHEY and CDR2 SVGAGI. This CDR3 has 14 residues. V lost 6 bases and J lost 3; bases outside the gene matches: 8. The CDR3 sequence is CASRGGDSRYEQYF. In DNA, the CDR3 is TGTGCCAGCAGGGGGGGGGACTCCCGCTACGAGCAGTACTTC.

The CDR3 protein is CASSQPTGTGYGNTIYF. CDR3 in DNA: TGTGCCAGCAGTCAACCTACCGGGACAGGTTATGGAAACACCATATATTTT. V and J are TRBV28 and TRBJ1-3, with 8 positions matching TRBD1. V lost 5 bases and J lost 3; bases outside the gene matches: 12. Looked up from germline, CDR1 is MDHEN and CDR2 is SYDVKM. The CDR3 length is 17 residues. The full variable domain, in which reference TRBV28 and TRBJ1-3 provide the parts outside the CDR3, is DVKVTQSSRYLVKRTGEKVFLECVQDMDHENMFWYRQDPGLGLRLIYFSYDVKMKEKGDIPEGYSVSREKKERFSLILESASTNQTSMYLCASSQPTGTGYGNTIYFGEGSWLTVV.

About this clone: Given the absence of the conserved phenylalanine or tryptophan at the CDR3 end, a read error is likely. No DNA is shown, since the ends of the CDR3 on it are uncertain; the CDR3 is the one TCRdb lists. The chain combines TRBV5-8 with TRBJ2-4; the D call TRBD1 from the table was never checked on the DNA. From its first to its last residue, the CDR3 has 11 amino acids. Germline V gives CDR1 SGHTS, CDR2 YDEGEE. The CDR3 loop is CASSLVGWAPS.

The rearrangement joins TRBV7-8 to TRBJ2-1; 7 bases match TRBD2. V was clipped by 5 bases and J by 10 bases; unmatched bases: 14. This CDR3 has 15 amino acids. Germline V gene sequence: CDR1 SGHVS, CDR2 FQNEAQ. The CDR3 loop is CASSAVAAGSSEQFF. CDR3 DNA sequence: TGTGCCAGCAGCGCGGTGGCAGCGGGGTCGAGCGAGCAGTTCTTC.

V usage is TRBV18 and J usage is TRBJ1-6; D might be TRBD1 (5 bases). Germline V lookup: CDR1 KGHSH, CDR2 LQKENI. Trimming took 5 bases from V and 7 from J, leaving 12 bases between them. The CDR3 loop spans 14 amino acids. CDR3 protein: CASSTQGWNSPLHF. CDR3 bases: TGTGCCAGCTCAACCCAGGGTTGGAATTCACCCCTCCACTTT.

The chain joins TRBV12-3 or TRBV12-4 to TRBJ1-2; D may be TRBD1 (6 bases). V gave up 2 bases and J gave up 4 bases, with 8 bases separating them. The CDR3 length is 13 residues. The CDR3 sequence is CASSLLTGYGYTF. Written as DNA, the CDR3 is TGTGCCAGCAGTTTATTGACAGGCTATGGCTACACCTTC.